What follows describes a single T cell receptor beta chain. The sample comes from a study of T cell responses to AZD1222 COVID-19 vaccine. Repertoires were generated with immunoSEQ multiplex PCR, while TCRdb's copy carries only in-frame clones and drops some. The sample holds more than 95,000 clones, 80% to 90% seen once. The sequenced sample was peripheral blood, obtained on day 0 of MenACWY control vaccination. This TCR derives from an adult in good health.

Here the CDR3 reads CASSLVAGASTDTQYF. The CDR3, as DNA: TGCGCCAGCAGCTTGGTCGCAGGGGCGAGCACAGATACGCAGTATTTT. The J gene is TRBJ2-3, the V gene TRBV5-1; the D gene is possibly TRBD1 (6 bases). This CDR3 has 16 residues. Germline V gene sequence: CDR1 SGHRS, CDR2 YFSETQ. V was cut by 0 bases and J by 0 bases, with 11 bases left in between.